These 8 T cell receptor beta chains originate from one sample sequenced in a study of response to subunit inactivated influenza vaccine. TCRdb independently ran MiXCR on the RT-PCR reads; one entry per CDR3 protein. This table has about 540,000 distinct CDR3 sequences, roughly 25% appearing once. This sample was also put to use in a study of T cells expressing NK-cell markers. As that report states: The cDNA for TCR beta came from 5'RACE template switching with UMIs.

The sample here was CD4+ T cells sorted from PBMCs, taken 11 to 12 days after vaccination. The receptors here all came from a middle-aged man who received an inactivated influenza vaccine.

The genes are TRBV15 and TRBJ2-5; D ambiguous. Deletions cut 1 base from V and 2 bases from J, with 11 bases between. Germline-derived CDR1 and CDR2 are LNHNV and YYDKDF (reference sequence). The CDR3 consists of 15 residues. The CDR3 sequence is CATSRVGRTQETQYF. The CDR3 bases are TGTGCCACCAGCAGAGTAGGCAGAACTCAAGAGACCCAGTACTTC.

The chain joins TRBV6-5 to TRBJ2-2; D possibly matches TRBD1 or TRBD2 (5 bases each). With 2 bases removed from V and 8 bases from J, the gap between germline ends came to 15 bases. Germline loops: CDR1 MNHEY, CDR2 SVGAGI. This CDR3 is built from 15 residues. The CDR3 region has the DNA TGTGCCAGCAGTTACAGGGCAGGGAGAACTGGGGAGCTGTTTTTT. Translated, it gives CASSYRAGRTGELFF.

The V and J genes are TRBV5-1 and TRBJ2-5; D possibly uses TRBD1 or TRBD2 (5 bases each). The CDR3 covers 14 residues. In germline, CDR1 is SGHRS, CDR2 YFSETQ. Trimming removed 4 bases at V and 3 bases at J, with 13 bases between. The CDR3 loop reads CASSRGPDEETQYF. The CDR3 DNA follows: TGCGCCAGCAGCCGGGGCCCAGACGAAGAGACCCAGTACTTC.

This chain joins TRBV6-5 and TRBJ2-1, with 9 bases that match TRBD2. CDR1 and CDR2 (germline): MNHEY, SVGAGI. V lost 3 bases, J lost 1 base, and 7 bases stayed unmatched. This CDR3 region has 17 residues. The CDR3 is CASSYGVAGASYNEQFF. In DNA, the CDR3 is TGTGCCAGCAGTTATGGAGTAGCGGGAGCTTCCTACAATGAGCAGTTCTTC.

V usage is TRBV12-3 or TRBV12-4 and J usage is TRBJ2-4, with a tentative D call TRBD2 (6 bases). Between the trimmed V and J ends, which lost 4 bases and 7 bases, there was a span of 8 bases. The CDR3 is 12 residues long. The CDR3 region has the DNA TGTGCCAGCAGTTACGGGGGTAACATTCAGTACTTC. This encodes CASSYGGNIQYF.

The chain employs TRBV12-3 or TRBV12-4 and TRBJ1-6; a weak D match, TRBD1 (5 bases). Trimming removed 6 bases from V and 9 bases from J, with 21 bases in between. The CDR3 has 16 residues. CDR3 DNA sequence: TGTGCCAGCAGGGCCCGGGACGGGATATCGGGTTCACCCCTCCACTTT. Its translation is CASRARDGISGSPLHF.

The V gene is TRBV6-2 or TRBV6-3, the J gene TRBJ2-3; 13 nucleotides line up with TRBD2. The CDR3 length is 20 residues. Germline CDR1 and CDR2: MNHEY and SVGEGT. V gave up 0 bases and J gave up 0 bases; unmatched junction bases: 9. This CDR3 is CASSYSLLTSGRSSTDTQYF. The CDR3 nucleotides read TGTGCCAGCAGTTACTCGCTCCTGACTAGCGGGAGGTCCAGCACAGATACGCAGTATTTT.

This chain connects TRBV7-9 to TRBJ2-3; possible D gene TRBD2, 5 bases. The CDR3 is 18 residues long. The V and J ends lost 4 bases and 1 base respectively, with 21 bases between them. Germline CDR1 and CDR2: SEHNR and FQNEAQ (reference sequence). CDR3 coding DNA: TGTGCCAGCAGCTCTCCCTCGGGATTCTCCACCGGCACAGATACGCAGTATTTT. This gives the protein CASSSPSGFSTGTDTQYF.